This T cell receptor (beta chain) was obtained from a study of radiotherapy plus CTLA-4 blockade in lung cancer. General study findings and limits: Early blood T cell clone dynamics reportedly forecast response best, with interferon-beta. TCR clones from tumors expanded in blood after radiotherapy plus ipilimumab.

The CDR3 runs 11 residues. V shed 3 bases and J shed 7 bases, with 7 bases lying between them. Germline V gene lookup returns CDR1 SQVTM and CDR2 ANQGSEA. This clone was observed a few times. Antigen: not known. Using immunoSEQ multiplex PCR, the repertoire was profiled, and TCRdb retains in-frame clones only, with some absent. The profile shows about 50,000 clones, 80% to 90% of them singletons. Focal radiation and CTLA-4 blockade (ipilimumab) were tested in chemo-refractory metastatic non-small-cell lung cancer patients. The V gene is TRBV29-1, the J gene TRBJ2-1; possible D gene TRBD2, 6 bases. The TCR sequence derives from a human donor with non-small cell lung cancer whose response to radiotherapy plus ipilimumab could not be evaluated. Material: peripheral blood, obtained from a patient treated with radiotherapy plus ipilimumab. In DNA, the CDR3 is TGCAGCGTTGAGGGGGGTAATGAGCAGTTCTTC. It translates to CSVEGGNEQFF.